A selection of T cell receptor beta chains follows, all from one sample in a study of blood T cell repertoires in COVID-19. Clones were read by immunoSEQ multiplex PCR, and TCRdb kept only the in-frame ones, dropping some. The table includes about 490,000 clones, 70% to 90% detected once. Sequenced input: peripheral blood. The receptors derive from a human donor in a cohort sampled during active COVID-19. CDR3s include the opening cysteine and the closing phenylalanine or tryptophan. D genes are given only for firm matches. Rows may omit the clone size; those that give it use once, few, many or a size class.

d_call	clone_size	v_call	j_call	cdr3_nt	cdr3_aa
.	.	TRBV7-2	TRBJ1-2	TGTGCCAGCAGCTTAGGTGGTTCGGGATCCTATGGCTACACCTTC	CASSLGGSGSYGYTF
.	once	TRBV7-8	TRBJ2-7	TGTGCCAGCTCTCCCGCTGAGAACTACGAGCAGTACTTC	CASSPAENYEQYF
.	.	TRBV5-8	TRBJ1-5	TGTGCCAGCAGCTTGGGAAGGATCCGGGGGCCCCAGCATTTT	CASSLGRIRGPQHF
.	.	TRBV5-6	TRBJ1-5	TGTGCCAGCAGCTTGTTATATCAGCCCCAGCATTTT	CASSLLYQPQHF
.	.	TRBV2	TRBJ1-6	TGTGCCACCCGTGGGGAGGCGGGGGGGTTGTCACCCCTCCACTTT	CATRGEAGGLSPLHF
.	few	TRBV6-6	TRBJ1-2	TGTGCCATTGCAGGGATCCCGAACTATGGCTACACCTTC	CAIAGIPNYGYTF
.	.	TRBV30	TRBJ1-2	TGTGCCTGGAGTGTAGGGGGTTTCTATGGCTACACCTTC	CAWSVGGFYGYTF
.	.	TRBV5-1	TRBJ2-3	TGCGCCAGCAGCGCCGGGGGATACACAGATACGCAGTATTTT	CASSAGGYTDTQYF
TRBD1	.	TRBV11-3	TRBJ1-5	TGTGCCAGCAGCTCATCCTTAAGCGACAGGGCCCGTATAGCCCAGCATTTT	CASSSSLSDRARIAQHF
TRBD1	.	TRBV7-3	TRBJ1-1	TGTGCCAGCAGCCCCCAATCATCGCAGCAGGGGGCAGGAGCTTTCTTT	CASSPQSSQQGAGAFF
.	.	TRBV12-3/TRBV12-4	TRBJ1-2	TGTGCCGTAAATGGCCCGTCCGACTATGGCTACACCTTC	CAVNGPSDYGYTF